The clone carrying this T cell receptor (beta chain) was observed a handful of times. In the original workflow: The authors estimated nucleated cell counts from reference gene primer amplification. Profiled with immunoSEQ multiplex PCR; TCRdb holds only in-frame clones, not every one. Clone size and V and J calls were adopted from that table, with D and trimming inferred from the DNA. The table has 150,000 to 200,000 clones, about 83% seen once. The sample comes from a study of blood T cell repertoires in COVID-19. Study summary: Acute and convalescent COVID-19 specimens originated in the United States, Italy and Spain.

Germline V lookup: CDR1 LNHNV, CDR2 YYDKDF (reference sequence). The germline V and J ends were trimmed by 5 bases and 0 bases, with 8 bases remaining between them. This CDR3 has 14 amino acids. Sequenced sample: peripheral blood. The source of this sequence is a man between 18 and 29 years old with active or convalescent COVID-19. V is TRBV15 and J is TRBJ1-3, with D uncertain. The CDR3 here is CATSPTDSGNTIYF. CDR3 bases: TGTGCCACCAGCCCCACAGACTCTGGAAACACCATATATTTT.